The 5 T cell receptor beta chains in this list originate from one sample, sequenced in a study of cytomegalovirus exposure and HLA in healthy donors. The PCR contained 60 Vbeta and 13 Jbeta primers. TCRdb's copy holds only in-frame clones and misses some; the assay was immunoSEQ multiplex PCR. The sample has about 140,000 clones, around four fifths seen once. Material: PBMCs. All receptors come from a woman aged 55-70 years in good health and CMV-seropositive.

This chain joins TRBV7-9 and TRBJ1-4, with no clear D. Germline CDR1 reads SEHNR; CDR2 reads FQNEAQ (reference sequence). The CDR3 has 14 residues. V was clipped by 3 bases and J by 0 bases, with 5 bases between them. The DNA of the CDR3 is TGTGCCAGCAGCTTCGGAGCAACTAATGAAAAACTGTTTTTT. This encodes CASSFGATNEKLFF. Full variable domain (rest looked up from reference TRBV7-9 and TRBJ1-4): DTGVSQNPRHKITKRGQNVTFRCDPISEHNRLYWYRQTLGQGPEFLTYFQNEAQLEKSRLLSDRFSAERPKGSFSTLEIQRTEQGDSAMYLCASSFGATNEKLFFGSGTQLSVL.

The CDR3 DNA is TGTGCCAGCAGCTTATTGCGGAATGCCTACGAGCAGTACTTC. The encoded protein is CASSLLRNAYEQYF. This chain joins TRBV7-2 and TRBJ2-7; D not resolved. This CDR3 region has 14 residues. With 2 bases removed from V and 2 bases from J, the gap between germline ends came to 10 bases. Germline CDR1 SGHTA, CDR2 FQGNSA.

The rearrangement uses TRBV5-1 and TRBJ2-3, with D unclear. V lost 5 bases to trimming and J lost 3 bases, with 10 bases between them. The germline CDR1 and CDR2 sequences are SGHRS and YFSETQ. The CDR3 is made up of 13 amino acids. The CDR3 DNA is TGCGCCAGCAGTCATCCCCAGACAGATACGCAGTATTTT. It encodes CASSHPQTDTQYF.

V and J are TRBV28 and TRBJ2-2; tentatively, D is TRBD1 (6 bases). CDR3 length: 14 amino acids. V was shortened by 10 bases and J by 1 base, with 13 bases between the two germline ends. Germline V gene sequence: CDR1 MDHEN, CDR2 SYDVKM. The CDR3 reads CATRDIMNTGELFF. The CDR3 DNA sequence: TGTGCCACCCGGGACATCATGAACACCGGGGAGCTGTTTTTT.

V usage is TRBV9 and J usage is TRBJ2-1; perhaps TRBD2 as D (5 bases). Germline values: CDR1 SGDLS, CDR2 YYNGEE. V was clipped by 6 bases and J by 9 bases, with 25 bases between them. This CDR3 region has 16 residues. This CDR3 is CASNPLGSGSSGEQFF. The CDR3 DNA reads TGTGCCAGCAACCCCCTTGGTAGTGGGAGTTCGGGTGAGCAGTTCTTC. The full variable domain, in which reference TRBV9 and TRBJ2-1 provide the parts outside the CDR3, is DSGVTQTPKHLITATGQRVTLRCSPRSGDLSVYWYQQSLDQGLQFLIQYYNGEERAKGNILERFSAQQFPDLHSELNLSSLELGDSALYFCASNPLGSGSSGEQFFGPGTRLTVL.